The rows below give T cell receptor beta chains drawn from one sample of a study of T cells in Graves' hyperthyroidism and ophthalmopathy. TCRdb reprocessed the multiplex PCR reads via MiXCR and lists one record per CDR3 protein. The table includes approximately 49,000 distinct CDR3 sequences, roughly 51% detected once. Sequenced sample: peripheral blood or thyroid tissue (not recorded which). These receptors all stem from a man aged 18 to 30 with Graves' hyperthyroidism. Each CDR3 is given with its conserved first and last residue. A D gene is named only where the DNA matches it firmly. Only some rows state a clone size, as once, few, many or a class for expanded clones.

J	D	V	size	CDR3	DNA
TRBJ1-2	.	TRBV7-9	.	CASGLGGRRGYGYTF	TGTGCCAGCGGCTTAGGGGGTCGGCGCGGCTATGGCTACACCTTC
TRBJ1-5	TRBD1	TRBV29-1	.	CSVETGVNQPQHF	TGCAGCGTGGAGACAGGGGTAAATCAGCCCCAGCATTTT
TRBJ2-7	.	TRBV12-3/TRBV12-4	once	CASKGIGSLGEQYF	TGTGCCAGCAAGGGTATAGGGTCTTTGGGGGAGCAGTACTTC
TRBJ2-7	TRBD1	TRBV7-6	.	CASSLETGTYEQYF	TGTGCCAGCAGCTTAGAGACAGGGACCTACGAGCAGTACTTC
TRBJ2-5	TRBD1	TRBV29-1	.	CSVGTGESETQYF	TGCAGCGTTGGGACAGGGGAGTCGGAGACCCAGTACTTC
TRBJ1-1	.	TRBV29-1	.	CSVDAGANSAEAFF	TGCAGCGTTGATGCAGGGGCTAATTCCGCTGAAGCTTTCTTT
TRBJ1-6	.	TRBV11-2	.	CASSSQGYHF	TGTGCCAGCAGCTCCCAGGGATACCACTTT
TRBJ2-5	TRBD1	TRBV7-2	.	CASSFTGAETQYF	TGTGCCAGCAGCTTTACAGGGGCCGAGACCCAGTACTTC
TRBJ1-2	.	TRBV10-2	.	CASSEQGYGYTF	TGCGCCAGCAGTGAACAGGGCTATGGCTACACCTTC
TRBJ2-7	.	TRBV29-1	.	CSVGGATYEQYF	TGCAGCGTCGGCGGGGCAACCTACGAGCAGTACTTC
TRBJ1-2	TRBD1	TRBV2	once	CASTPDRNYGYTF	TGTGCCAGCACCCCGGACAGGAACTATGGCTACACCTTC
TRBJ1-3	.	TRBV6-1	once	CASTTDSGNTIYF	TGTGCCAGTACGACAGACTCTGGAAACACCATATATTTT
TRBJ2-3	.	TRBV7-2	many	CASSLGRGSITDTQYF	TGTGCCAGCAGCTTAGGGCGGGGATCTATCACAGATACGCAGTATTTT
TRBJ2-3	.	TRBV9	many	CASSPGVADTQYF	TGTGCCAGCAGCCCGGGGGTTGCAGATACGCAGTATTTT
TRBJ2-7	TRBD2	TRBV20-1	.	CSTRDRTSGYEQYF	TGCAGTACTAGAGATCGGACTAGCGGGTACGAGCAGTACTTC
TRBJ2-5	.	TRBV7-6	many	CASSFWVGGPPQETQYF	TGTGCCAGCAGCTTTTGGGTGGGGGGCCCACCTCAAGAGACCCAGTACTTC
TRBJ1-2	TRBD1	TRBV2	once	CASSPMGQGFYGYTF	TGTGCCAGCAGCCCAATGGGACAGGGGTTTTATGGCTACACCTTC
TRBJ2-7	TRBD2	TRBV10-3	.	CAISFGTSGSSEQYF	TGTGCCATCAGTTTCGGGACTAGCGGGAGTAGTGAGCAGTACTTC
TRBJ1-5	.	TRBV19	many	CASSVGRDSNQPQHF	TGTGCCAGTAGTGTAGGCCGGGACAGCAATCAGCCCCAGCATTTT
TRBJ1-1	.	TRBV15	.	CALQGNTEAFF	TGTGCCTTACAGGGAAACACTGAAGCTTTCTTT
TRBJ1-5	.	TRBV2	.	CASSPSQGQPQHF	TGTGCCAGCAGTCCCTCCCAGGGTCAGCCCCAGCATTTT
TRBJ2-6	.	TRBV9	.	CASSVEVDGANVLTF	TGTGCCAGCAGCGTAGAGGTGGACGGGGCCAACGTCCTGACTTTC
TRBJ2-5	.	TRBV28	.	CASSSTRGETQYF	TGTGCCAGCAGTTCGACTAGGGGGGAGACCCAGTACTTC
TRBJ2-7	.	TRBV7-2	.	CASSLAGTPDYEQYF	TGTGCCAGCAGCTTAGCCGGGACACCTGACTACGAGCAGTACTTC
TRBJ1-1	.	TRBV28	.	CASSDSWTEALF	TGTGCCAGCAGTGATAGTTGGACTGAAGCTCTCTTT
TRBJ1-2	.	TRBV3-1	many	CASSQGADYGYTF	TGTGCCAGCAGCCAAGGGGCCGACTATGGCTACACCTTC
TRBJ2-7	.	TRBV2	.	CASTPYEQYF	TGTGCCAGCACCCCCTACGAGCAGTACTTC
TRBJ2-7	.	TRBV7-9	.	CASSSDGGSFTYKQYF	TGTGCCAGCAGCTCTGACGGGGGTTCGTTTACCTACAAGCAGTACTTC
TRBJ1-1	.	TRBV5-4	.	CASSLAGGGSEAFF	TGTGCCAGCAGCCTGGCCGGGGGTGGGTCTGAAGCTTTCTTT
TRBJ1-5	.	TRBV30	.	CAWGPGTSSQPQHF	TGTGCCTGGGGTCCGGGGACGAGCAGTCAGCCCCAGCATTTT
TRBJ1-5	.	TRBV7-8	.	CASSLEVFHNQPQHF	TGTGCCAGCAGCTTAGAGGTTTTCCACAATCAGCCCCAGCATTTT